This TCR beta chain was found in a study of radiotherapy plus CTLA-4 blockade in lung cancer. Across the study: Objective responses were observed in 15% to 20% of patients, and disease control was achieved by roughly 29%.

Details on this clone: Antigen unknown.

Some clones are missing from TCRdb's copy, which holds only in-frame ones; the method was immunoSEQ multiplex PCR. The data contain tens of thousands of clones, about two thirds of them singletons. Study-level findings and limits: An expansion of tumor-derived TCR clones occurred in blood after radiotherapy plus ipilimumab.

This CDR3 has 11 residues. V shed 6 bases and J shed 0 bases, with 2 bases lying between them. The germline V gene encodes CDR1 MNHNS and CDR2 SASEGT. This sequence was found in a human donor with non-small cell lung cancer that progressed on radiotherapy plus ipilimumab. The sample in question was peripheral blood, obtained from a patient treated with radiotherapy plus ipilimumab. The chain links TRBV6-1 to TRBJ1-1, with no clear D. CDR3 residues: CASRVNTEAFF. As DNA, the CDR3 is TGTGCCAGCAGAGTGAACACTGAAGCTTTCTTT.